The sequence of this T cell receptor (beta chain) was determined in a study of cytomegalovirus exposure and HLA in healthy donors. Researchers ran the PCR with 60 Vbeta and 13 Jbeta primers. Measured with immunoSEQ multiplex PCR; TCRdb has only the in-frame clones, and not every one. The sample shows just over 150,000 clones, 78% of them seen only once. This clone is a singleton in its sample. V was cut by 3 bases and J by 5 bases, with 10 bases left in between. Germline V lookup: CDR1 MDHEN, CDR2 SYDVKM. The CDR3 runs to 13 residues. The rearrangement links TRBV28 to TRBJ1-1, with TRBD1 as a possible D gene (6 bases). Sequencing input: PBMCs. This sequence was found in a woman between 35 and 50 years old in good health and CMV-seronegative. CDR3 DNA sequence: TGTGCCAGCAGTTTTAGGGGGTGGACTGAAGCTTTCTTT. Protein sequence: CASSFRGWTEAFF.